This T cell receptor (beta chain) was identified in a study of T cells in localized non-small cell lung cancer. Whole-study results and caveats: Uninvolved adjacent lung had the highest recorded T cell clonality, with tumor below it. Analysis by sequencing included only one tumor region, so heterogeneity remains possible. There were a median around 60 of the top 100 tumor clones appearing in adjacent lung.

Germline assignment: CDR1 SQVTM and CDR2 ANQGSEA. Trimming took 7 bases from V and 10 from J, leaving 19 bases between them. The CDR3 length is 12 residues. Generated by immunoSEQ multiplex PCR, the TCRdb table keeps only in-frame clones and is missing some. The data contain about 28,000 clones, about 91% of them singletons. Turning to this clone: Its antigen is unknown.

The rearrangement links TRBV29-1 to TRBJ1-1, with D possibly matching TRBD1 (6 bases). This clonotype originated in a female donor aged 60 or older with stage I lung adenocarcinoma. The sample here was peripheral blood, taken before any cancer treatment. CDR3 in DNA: TGCAGCGCCCAGCGCTGGGACAAACGAGCTTTCTTT. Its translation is CSAQRWDKRAFF.